The 10 T cell receptor beta chains in this list originate from one sample, sequenced in a study of beta chain features in type 1 diabetes. The entirety of the isolated RNA underwent reverse transcription, so expressed TCRB transcripts were sequenced. Data came from immunoSEQ multiplex PCR; TCRdb stores just in-frame clones and leaves some out. In the table there are about 160,000 clones, about 9.8% of which are singletons. The specimen was central memory CD4+ T cells from blood. The receptors shown here come from a woman aged 18-29 years in good health.

The rearrangement uses TRBV11-1 and TRBJ2-7; weak D call: TRBD1 (5 bases). The CDR3 has 12 amino acids. CDR1 is SGHAT and CDR2 is FQDESV in the germline V gene (reference sequence). Trimming shortened V by 4 bases and J by 3 bases, and 7 bases separated the two germline ends. The CDR3 coding sequence is TGTGCCAGCAGCTCCCAGGGCTACGAGCAGTACTTC. Translating gives CASSSQGYEQYF.

A remark on this clone: This same CDR3 is encoded by further DNA sequences in the sample. This chain connects TRBV18 to TRBJ2-7; TRBD2 agrees at 14 bases. V lost 6 bases to trimming and J lost 2 bases; unmatched junction nucleotides: 3. The CDR3 covers 15 residues. CDR1 is KGHSH and CDR2 is LQKENI in the germline V gene. The CDR3 is CASSPTSGGAYEQYF. DNA of the CDR3: TGTGCCAGCTCCCCGACTAGCGGGGGGGCCTACGAGCAGTACTTC.

V usage is TRBV5-1 and J usage is TRBJ2-2, with D possibly TRBD1 on 6 matching bases. CDR3 length: 16 amino acids. Germline V gene data show CDR1 as SGHRS and CDR2 as YFSETQ. V gave up 4 bases and J gave up 3 bases, with 16 bases separating them. CDR3 residues: CASSLWQGSHTGELFF. The CDR3 DNA is TGCGCCAGCAGCCTGTGGCAGGGGTCACACACCGGGGAGCTGTTTTTT.

This clone has more than one count but fewer than ten. V is TRBV4-3 and J is TRBJ1-3, with no clear D. The length of the CDR3 is 17 residues. Looked up from germline, CDR1 is LGHNA and CDR2 is YSLEER. V gave up 5 bases and J gave up 0 bases, with 17 bases separating them. The chain's CDR3 is CASSYWEAGSSGNTIYF. CDR3 bases: TGCGCCAGCAGCTATTGGGAGGCGGGAAGCTCTGGAAACACCATATATTTT.

This clone was counted a few times. CDR3 amino acids: CATKGQGDYNEQFF. CDR3 nucleotides: TGTGCCACCAAAGGACAGGGGGATTACAATGAGCAGTTCTTC. V gene TRBV10-3 combines with J gene TRBJ2-1; TRBD1 aligns across 10 bases. The CDR3 sequence is 14 residues long. In germline, CDR1 is ENHRY, CDR2 SYGVKD. Unmatched junction bases numbered 7, after V lost 10 bases and J lost 4 bases.

The chain carries TRBV11-2 and TRBJ1-5; D is possibly TRBD1 (5 bases). Germline CDR1 SGHAT, CDR2 FQNNGV. CDR3 length equals 15 residues. The germline V and J ends were trimmed by 2 bases and 6 bases, with 14 bases remaining between them. The DNA of the CDR3 is TGTGCCAGCAGCTTAAACCAGGGAACGGCTCAGCCCCAGCATTTT. This translates into CASSLNQGTAQPQHF.

This clone was picked up a small number of times. The DNA for the CDR3 is TGTGCCAGCAGTTCTAGCGGTCTCTACAATGAGCAGTTCTTC. This translates into CASSSSGLYNEQFF. The rearrangement uses TRBV2 and TRBJ2-1; 7 nucleotides agree with TRBD2. V lost 5 bases and J lost 3; bases outside the gene matches: 4. Germline loops: CDR1 SNHLY, CDR2 FYNNEI. The CDR3 covers 14 residues.

There are a few counts of this clone. CDR3 in amino acids: CASSLVSGYGYTF. The CDR3 DNA follows: TGTGCCAGCAGCTTAGTATCGGGGTATGGCTACACCTTC. The J gene is TRBJ1-2, the V gene TRBV7-2; D is ambiguous. This CDR3 has 13 amino acids. The ends were cut back, 1 base at V and 5 bases at J, with 8 bases in the middle. The germline V gene has CDR1 SGHTA and CDR2 FQGNSA. Drawing the rest from reference TRBV7-2 and TRBJ1-2, the complete variable domain is GAGVSQSPSNKVTEKGKDVELRCDPISGHTALYWYRQSLGQGLEFLIYFQGNSAPDKSGLPSDRFSAERTGGSVSTLTIQRTQQEDSAVYLCASSLVSGYGYTFGSGTRLTVV.

This sequence joins TRBV2 and TRBJ1-4; no clear D gene. CDR3 length equals 13 residues. Germline V lookup: CDR1 SNHLY, CDR2 FYNNEI. V was cut by 6 bases and J by 5 bases, with 10 bases left in between. The CDR3 sequence: CASSLNKNEKLFF. DNA for the CDR3: TGTGCCAGCAGCCTCAACAAAAATGAAAAACTGTTTTTT. Full variable domain (remainder filled in from reference TRBV2 and TRBJ1-4): EPEVTQTPSHQVTQMGQEVILRCVPISNHLYFYWYRQILGQKVEFLVSFYNNEISEKSEIFDDQFSVERPDGSNFTLKIRSTKLEDSAMYFCASSLNKNEKLFFGSGTQLSVL.

The V gene is TRBV5-6, the J gene TRBJ2-7; tentative D call: TRBD1 (5 bases). This CDR3 comprises 15 residues. Trimming removed 0 bases from V and 2 bases from J, with 12 bases in between. In germline, CDR1 is SGHDT, CDR2 YYEEEE. The CDR3 protein is CASSLVHDRPYEQYF. The CDR3 region has the DNA TGTGCCAGCAGCTTGGTTCACGACAGACCCTACGAGCAGTACTTC. The full variable domain, with the rest looked up from reference TRBV5-6 and TRBJ2-7, is DAGVTQSPTHLIKTRGQQVTLRCSPKSGHDTVSWYQQALGQGPQFIFQYYEEEERQRGNFPDRFSGHQFPNYSSELNVNALLLGDSALYLCASSLVHDRPYEQYFGPGTRLTVT.